These 3 T cell receptor beta chains originate from one sample sequenced in a study of Graves' ophthalmopathy and Graves' hyperthyroidism. TCR beta CDR3 amplification used RNA transcripts. First-round RT-PCR used HTBI primers; second-round multiplex PCR followed. MiXCR was run by TCRdb on the multiplex PCR reads, yielding one entry per CDR3 protein. The profile shows about 380,000 distinct CDR3 sequences, 15% to 19% of them singletons. Sequencing input: peripheral blood. These receptors all come from a woman aged 18-29 years with stable Graves' hyperthyroidism.

This clonotype was detected ten times or more. The chain joins TRBV20-1 to TRBJ2-5; TRBD1 is a possible D gene (6 bases). Germline V CDR1 and CDR2: DFQATT, SNEGSKA (reference sequence). With 6 bases removed from V and 5 bases from J, the gap between germline ends came to 16 bases. This CDR3 is 13 amino acids long. In DNA, the CDR3 is TGCAGTGCCCACAGGGTAGTATTGGAGACCCAGTACTTC. Its protein is CSAHRVVLETQYF.

The rearrangement uses TRBV6-1 and TRBJ1-1; D call uncertain. This CDR3 comprises 14 residues. Trimming cost V 4 bases and J 6 bases, with 15 bases left between them. Germline CDR1 MNHNS, CDR2 SASEGT. Here the CDR3 DNA reads TGTGCCAGCAGTGGGGAGAGAGGAAGCCCTGAAGCTTTCTTT. This translates into CASSGERGSPEAFF.

This clonotype was seen many times. This chain joins TRBV24-1 and TRBJ2-5; the match to TRBD1 covers 7 bases. Germline trimming cut 2 bases from V and 9 bases from J; bases unmatched to any gene: 11. The length of the CDR3 is 15 residues. Germline assignment: CDR1 KGHDR and CDR2 SFDVKD. DNA for the CDR3: TGTGCCACCAGTGATTCCAGGACAGGCTTTGAGGCCCAGTACTTC. It yields the protein CATSDSRTGFEAQYF.